This is a list of T cell receptor beta chains from one sample in a study of T-cell reconstitution after alpha-beta-depleted transplantation in children. TCRdb redid the calling of the PCR reads with MiXCR, one entry per CDR3 protein. Here the sample spans about 980,000 distinct CDR3 sequences, about 26% being singletons. Source: PBMCs, mostly from graft donor cells, taken 360 days after TCRalphabeta/CD19-depleted stem cell transplant. The receptors come from a boy under three years old who had a stem cell transplant for SCID, so the T cells may come from the graft donor. Each CDR3 is given with its conserved first and last residue.

V gene,CDR3 protein
TRBV12-3/TRBV12-4,CASRKSGYEQYF
TRBV7-8,CASSLVAGGRFF
TRBV12-3/TRBV12-4,CASNSVDTQYF
TRBV15,CATSRDLGGYEQYF
TRBV27,CASSTSANSHNEQFF
TRBV5-1,CASSSDLIAGGLNTQYF
TRBV14,CASSQEGIFGTGPQETQYF
TRBV7-8,CASSFSNGVASYEQYF
TRBV10-2,CASNWGGGNQPQHF
TRBV15,CATSRGGAVNTEAFF
TRBV6-4,CASSEGYNQPQHF
TRBV5-1,CASSFLPGQGQETQYF
TRBV20-1,CSAPIWSRRSVNEQFF
TRBV5-1,CASSLGSSTGRYEQYF
TRBV15,CATASGQYYEQYF
TRBV9,CASSFRDRDSYNEQFF
TRBV12-3/TRBV12-4,CASSPETGPAYNEQFF
TRBV6-4,CASRRDRSYNEQFF
TRBV12-3/TRBV12-4,CASAKVPGRLEQYF
TRBV27,CASSLIRRQPSSYNEQFF
TRBV28,CASSLITGGTGELFF
TRBV12-3/TRBV12-4,CASTIAGQGTYEQYF
TRBV4-2,CASSLVAGERDTQYF
TRBV5-6,CASSWGGVSPLHF
TRBV4-2,CASSQGPGGTDTQYF
TRBV12-3/TRBV12-4,CASSFPWPTRTEKETQYF
TRBV30,CAWSVGPTVYAF
TRBV6-1,CASSETGEAQPQHF
TRBV7-9,CASPPRVGGNEQFF
TRBV6-5,CASSYSHPSRNYGYTF
TRBV21-1,CASSKQSRGNYGYTF
TRBV25-1,CASSDRDRGPGELFF
TRBV10-3,CAIKGARQGGAYEQYF
TRBV6-6,CASSRDRDGFSF